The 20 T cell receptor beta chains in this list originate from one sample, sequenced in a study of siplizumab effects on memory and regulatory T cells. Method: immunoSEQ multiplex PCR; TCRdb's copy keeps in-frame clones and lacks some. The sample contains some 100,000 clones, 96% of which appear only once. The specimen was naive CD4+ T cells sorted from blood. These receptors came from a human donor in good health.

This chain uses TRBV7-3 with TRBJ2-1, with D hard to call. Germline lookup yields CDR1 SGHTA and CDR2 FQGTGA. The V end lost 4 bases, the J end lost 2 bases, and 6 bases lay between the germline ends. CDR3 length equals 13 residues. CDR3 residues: CASSSRPYNEQFF. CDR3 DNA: TGTGCCAGCAGCTCCCGGCCCTACAATGAGCAGTTCTTC.

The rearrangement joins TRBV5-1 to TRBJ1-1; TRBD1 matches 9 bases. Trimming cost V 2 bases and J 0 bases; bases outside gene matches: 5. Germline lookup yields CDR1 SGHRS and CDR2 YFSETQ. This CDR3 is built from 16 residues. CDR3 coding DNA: TGCGCCAGCAGCTTCACCGGGACAGGGATGAACACTGAAGCTTTCTTT. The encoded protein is CASSFTGTGMNTEAFF.

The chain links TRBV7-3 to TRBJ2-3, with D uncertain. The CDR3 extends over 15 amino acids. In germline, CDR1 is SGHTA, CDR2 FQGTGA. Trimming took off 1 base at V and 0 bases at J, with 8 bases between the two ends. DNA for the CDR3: TGTGCCAGCAGCTTAATCGGGCCGAGCACAGATACGCAGTATTTT. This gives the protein CASSLIGPSTDTQYF.

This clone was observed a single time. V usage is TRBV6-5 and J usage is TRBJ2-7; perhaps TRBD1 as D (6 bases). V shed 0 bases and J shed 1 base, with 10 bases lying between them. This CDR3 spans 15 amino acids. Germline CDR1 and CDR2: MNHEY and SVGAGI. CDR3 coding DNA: TGTGCCAGCAGTTACTCGGGGACACCTTCCTACGAGCAGTACTTC. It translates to CASSYSGTPSYEQYF.

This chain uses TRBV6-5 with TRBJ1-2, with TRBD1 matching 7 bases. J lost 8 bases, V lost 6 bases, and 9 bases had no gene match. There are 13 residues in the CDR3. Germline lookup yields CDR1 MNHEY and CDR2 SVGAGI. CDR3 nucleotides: TGTGCCAGCAGGCCGACAGGGTCTGGCGGCTACACCTTC. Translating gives CASRPTGSGGYTF.

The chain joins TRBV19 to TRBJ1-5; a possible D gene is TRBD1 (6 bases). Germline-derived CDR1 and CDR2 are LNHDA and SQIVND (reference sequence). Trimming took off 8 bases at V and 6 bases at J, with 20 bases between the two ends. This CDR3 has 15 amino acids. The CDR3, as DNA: TGTGCCAGTGTAAAGGGGGGCCTTCTCGGTCAGCCCCAGCATTTT. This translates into CASVKGGLLGQPQHF.

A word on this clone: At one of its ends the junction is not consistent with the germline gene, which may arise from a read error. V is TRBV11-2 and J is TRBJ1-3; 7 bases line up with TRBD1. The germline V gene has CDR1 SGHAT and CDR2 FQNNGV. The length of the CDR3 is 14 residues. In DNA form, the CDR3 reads TGTGCCAGCAGGGGACAGATAGGTGGATACACCATATATTTT. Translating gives CASRGQIGGYTIYF.

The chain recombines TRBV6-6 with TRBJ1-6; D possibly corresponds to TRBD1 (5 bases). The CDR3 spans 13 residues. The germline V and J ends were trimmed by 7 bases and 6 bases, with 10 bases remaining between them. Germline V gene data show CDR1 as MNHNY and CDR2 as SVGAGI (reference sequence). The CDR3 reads CASKETANSPLHF. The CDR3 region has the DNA TGTGCCAGCAAGGAGACAGCTAATTCACCCCTCCACTTT.

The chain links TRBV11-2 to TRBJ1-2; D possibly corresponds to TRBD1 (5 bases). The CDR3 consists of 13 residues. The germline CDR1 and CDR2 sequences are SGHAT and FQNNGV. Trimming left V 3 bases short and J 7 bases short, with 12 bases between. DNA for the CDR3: TGTGCCAGCAGCTTGGCCGGGGGTGGTGGCTACACCTTC. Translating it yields CASSLAGGGGYTF.

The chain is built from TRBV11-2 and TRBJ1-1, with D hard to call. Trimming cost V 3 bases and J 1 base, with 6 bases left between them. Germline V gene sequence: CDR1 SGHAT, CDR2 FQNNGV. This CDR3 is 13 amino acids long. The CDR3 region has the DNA TGTGCCAGCAGCTTTCGGGAGAACACTGAAGCTTTCTTT. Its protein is CASSFRENTEAFF.

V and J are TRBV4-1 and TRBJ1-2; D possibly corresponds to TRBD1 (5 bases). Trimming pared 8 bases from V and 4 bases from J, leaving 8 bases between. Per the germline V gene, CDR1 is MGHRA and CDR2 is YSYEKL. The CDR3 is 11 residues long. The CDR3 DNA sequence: TGCGCCAGCCAGGGCCTCTATGGCTACACCTTC. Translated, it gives CASQGLYGYTF.

CDR3 sequence reads: CAWSGGLEETQYF. The DNA of the CDR3 is TGTGCCTGGAGTGGGGGACTAGAGGAGACCCAGTACTTC. V gene TRBV30 combines with J gene TRBJ2-5, with 8 nucleotides matching TRBD2. This CDR3 region has 13 residues. Germline CDR1 and CDR2: GTSNPN and SVGIG (reference sequence). V trimming: 1 base; J trimming: 5 bases; junction bases outside the gene matches: 3.

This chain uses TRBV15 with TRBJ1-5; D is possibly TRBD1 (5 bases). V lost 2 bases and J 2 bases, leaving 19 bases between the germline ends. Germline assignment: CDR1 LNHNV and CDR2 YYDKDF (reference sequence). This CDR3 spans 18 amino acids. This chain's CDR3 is CATSRSEVRGSGNQPQHF. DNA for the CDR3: TGTGCCACCAGCAGATCCGAAGTGAGGGGATCGGGCAATCAGCCCCAGCATTTT.

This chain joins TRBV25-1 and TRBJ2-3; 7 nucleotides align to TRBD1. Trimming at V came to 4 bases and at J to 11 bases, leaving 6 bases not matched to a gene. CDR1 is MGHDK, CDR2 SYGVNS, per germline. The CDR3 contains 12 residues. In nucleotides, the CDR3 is TGTGCCAGCAGTGGACAGGGTTTGAAGCAGTATTTT. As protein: CASSGQGLKQYF. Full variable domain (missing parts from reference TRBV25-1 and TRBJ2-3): EADIYQTPRYLVIGTGKKITLECSQTMGHDKMYWYQQDPGMELHLIHYSYGVNSTEKGDLSSESTVSRIRTEHFPLTLESARPSHTSQYLCASSGQGLKQYFGPGTRLTVL.

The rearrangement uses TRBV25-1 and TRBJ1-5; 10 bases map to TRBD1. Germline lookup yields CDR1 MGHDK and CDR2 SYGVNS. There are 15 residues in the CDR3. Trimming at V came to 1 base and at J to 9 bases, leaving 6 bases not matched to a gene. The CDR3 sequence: CASSESGTGDRPQHF. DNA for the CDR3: TGTGCCAGCAGTGAATCCGGGACAGGGGATCGGCCCCAGCATTTT.

CDR3 sequence reads: CASSQGQGSYNEQFF. The CDR3, as DNA: TGCGCCAGCAGCCAAGGCCAGGGTTCCTACAATGAGCAGTTCTTC. The chain couples TRBV4-1 to TRBJ2-1; a possible D gene is TRBD1 (5 bases). The CDR3 has 15 amino acids. V lost 1 base and J 1 base, leaving 8 bases between the germline ends. Germline V gives CDR1 MGHRA, CDR2 YSYEKL.

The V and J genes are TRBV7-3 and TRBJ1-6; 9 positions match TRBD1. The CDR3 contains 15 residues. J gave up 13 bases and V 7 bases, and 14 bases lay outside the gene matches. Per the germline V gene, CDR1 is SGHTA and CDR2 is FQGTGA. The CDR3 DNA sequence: TGTGCCAGCACCAAACCTCGGGACAGGGAAGGGCCCCTCCACTTT. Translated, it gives CASTKPRDREGPLHF.

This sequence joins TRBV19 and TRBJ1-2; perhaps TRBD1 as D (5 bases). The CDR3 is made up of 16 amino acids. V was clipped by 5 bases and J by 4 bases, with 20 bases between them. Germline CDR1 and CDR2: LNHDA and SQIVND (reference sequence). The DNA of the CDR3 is TGTGCCAGTAGTGCCTCGGGACTCGTCTCCTCCTATGGCTACACCTTC. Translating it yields CASSASGLVSSYGYTF.

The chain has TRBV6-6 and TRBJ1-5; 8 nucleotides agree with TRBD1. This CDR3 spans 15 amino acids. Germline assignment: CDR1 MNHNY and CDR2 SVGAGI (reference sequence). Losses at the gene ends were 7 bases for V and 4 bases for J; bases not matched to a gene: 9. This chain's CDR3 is CASTPRQGPNQPQHF. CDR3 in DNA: TGTGCCAGCACCCCACGACAGGGGCCAAATCAGCCCCAGCATTTT.

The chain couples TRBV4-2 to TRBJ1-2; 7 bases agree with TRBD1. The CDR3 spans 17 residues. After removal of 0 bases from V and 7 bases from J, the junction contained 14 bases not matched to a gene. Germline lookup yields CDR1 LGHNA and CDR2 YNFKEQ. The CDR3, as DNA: TGTGCCAGCAGCCAAGACATTTACAGGGAAGGGGGCGGTGGCTACACCTTC. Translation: CASSQDIYREGGGGYTF.